The 2 T cell receptor beta chains below all came from one sample that was sequenced in a study of control samples from healthy donors and cancer patients. Method: immunoSEQ multiplex PCR; TCRdb's copy keeps in-frame clones and lacks some. Among around 110,000 clones, more than 75% were seen once, and the ten largest hold around 2.5%. The source material was blood. Every receptor here comes from a woman between 70 and 85 years old in good health.

The chain carries TRBV6-5 and TRBJ2-7; possible D gene TRBD1, 5 bases. V was cut by 7 bases and J by 4 bases, with 14 bases left in between. This CDR3 region has 13 residues. CDR1 and CDR2 (germline): MNHEY, SVGAGI. The CDR3 DNA reads as TGTGCCAGCATAGGGGCAGGGCGGTACGAGCAGTACTTC. Its translation: CASIGAGRYEQYF.

The rearrangement links TRBV7-2 to TRBJ2-7, with 11 bases lining up with TRBD1. The CDR3 length is 15 residues. With V trimmed by 4 bases and J by 4 bases, 6 bases remained unmatched. Germline V CDR1 and CDR2: SGHTA, FQGNSA. The chain's CDR3 is CASSSPDRGLYEQYF. DNA for the CDR3: TGTGCCAGCAGCTCCCCGGACAGGGGGCTTTACGAGCAGTACTTC.